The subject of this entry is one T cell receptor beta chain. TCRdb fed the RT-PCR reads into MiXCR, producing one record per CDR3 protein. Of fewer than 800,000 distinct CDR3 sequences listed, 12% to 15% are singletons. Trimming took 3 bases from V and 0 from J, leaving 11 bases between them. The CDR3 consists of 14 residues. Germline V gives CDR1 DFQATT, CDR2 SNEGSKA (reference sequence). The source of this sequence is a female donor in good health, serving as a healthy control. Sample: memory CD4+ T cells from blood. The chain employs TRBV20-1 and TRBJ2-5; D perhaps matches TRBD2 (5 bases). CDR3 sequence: CSASAGAYQETQYF. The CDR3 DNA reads TGCAGTGCTAGTGCGGGCGCGTACCAAGAGACCCAGTACTTC.